Below, 25 T cell receptor beta chains from the same sample are listed, as sequenced in a study of cytomegalovirus exposure and HLA in healthy donors. 13 Jbeta primers and 60 Vbeta primers were used for the PCR. TCRdb keeps only in-frame clones here, not all; method: immunoSEQ multiplex PCR. The sample holds roughly 110,000 clones, roughly 82% seen once. Input material: PBMCs. Receptors originate from a man in his thirties or forties in good health and CMV-seropositive.

The chain uses TRBV10-1 and TRBJ2-1; weak D call: TRBD2 (5 bases). The V gene's germline CDR1 is WNHNN and CDR2 SYGVQD (reference sequence). Between the trimmed V and J ends, which lost 6 bases and 8 bases, there was a span of 17 bases. The CDR3 runs to 14 residues. The DNA of the CDR3 is TGCGCCAGCAGCGGCGGACCACGAGCGGATGAGCAGTTCTTC. Its protein product is CASSGGPRADEQFF.

The chain couples TRBV2 to TRBJ1-4; 9 nucleotides match TRBD1. The CDR3 extends over 13 amino acids. With V trimmed by 6 bases and J by 11 bases, 7 bases remained unmatched. CDR1 and CDR2 (germline): SNHLY, FYNNEI. CDR3 in amino acids: CASRSRQGEKLFF. CDR3 DNA sequence: TGTGCCAGCAGATCGAGACAGGGGGAGAAACTGTTTTTT.

The V call is TRBV7-4, the J call TRBJ2-4; TRBD1 aligns across 7 bases. The V gene end was trimmed by 7 bases and the J gene end by 0 bases; junction bases not matched to a gene: 15. The germline V gene has CDR1 SGHVT and CDR2 SQSDAQ. There are 18 residues in the CDR3. The CDR3 DNA is TGTGCCAGCACCAACCTAGGCGAGGGGGACAGAGCCAAAAACATTCAGTACTTC. This encodes CASTNLGEGDRAKNIQYF.

The V and J genes are TRBV12-5 and TRBJ2-7; TRBD1 matches at 12 bases. The CDR3 extends over 13 amino acids. V lost 10 bases to trimming and J lost 5 bases; unmatched junction nucleotides: 6. The V gene's germline CDR1 is LGHNT and CDR2 FRNRAP. The DNA of the CDR3 is TGTGCTACCCCGGGACAGGGGGCAAACGAGCAGTACTTC. It codes for CATPGQGANEQYF.

This chain joins TRBV6-6 and TRBJ2-7; TRBD2 aligns across 7 bases. CDR1 and CDR2 (germline): MNHNY, SVGAGI (reference sequence). V was pared by 6 bases and J by 3 bases, with 11 bases of the junction left unmatched. CDR3 length: 15 residues. CDR3 in amino acids: CASSSGGGGSYEQYF. The CDR3 DNA is TGTGCCAGCAGCTCCGGCGGGGGTGGAAGCTACGAGCAGTACTTC.

V is TRBV7-9 and J is TRBJ1-4; a possible D gene is TRBD1 (6 bases). V shed 5 bases and J shed 2 bases, with 9 bases lying between them. There are 14 residues in the CDR3. Germline CDR1 is SEHNR and CDR2 is FQNEAQ (reference sequence). The CDR3 sequence is CASSAGQTNEKLFF. As DNA, the CDR3 is TGTGCCAGCAGCGCCGGACAGACTAATGAAAAACTGTTTTTT.

This chain links TRBV30 with TRBJ2-7, with D tentatively TRBD2 (6 bases). Trimming removed 5 bases from V and 7 bases from J, with 15 bases in between. Looked up from germline, CDR1 is GTSNPN and CDR2 is SVGIG (reference sequence). The CDR3 length is 12 residues. The CDR3 protein is CAWELGAGEQYF. CDR3 in DNA: TGTGCCTGGGAGCTTGGGGCGGGAGAGCAGTACTTC.

V usage is TRBV11-1 and J usage is TRBJ1-1; the match to TRBD1 covers 8 bases. Trimming removed 4 bases from V and 6 bases from J; junction bases left unmatched: 13. The germline V gene has CDR1 SGHAT and CDR2 FQDESV (reference sequence). This CDR3 has 16 residues. This chain's CDR3 is CASSSSRTGFKAEAFF. The DNA of the CDR3 is TGTGCCAGCAGCTCCTCCCGGACAGGGTTCAAGGCTGAAGCTTTCTTT. Combining the CDR3 with reference TRBV11-1 and TRBJ1-1 gives the whole variable domain EAEVAQSPRYKITEKSQAVAFWCDPISGHATLYWYRQILGQGPELLVQFQDESVVDDSQLPKDRFSAERLKGVDSTLKIQPAELGDSAMYLCASSSSRTGFKAEAFFGQGTRLTVV.

This chain uses TRBV10-3 with TRBJ2-1, with 9 bases identical to TRBD2. The CDR3 runs 17 residues. The V gene end was trimmed by 4 bases and the J gene end by 3 bases; junction bases not matched to a gene: 10. Germline CDR1 reads ENHRY; CDR2 reads SYGVKD. CDR3 sequence (DNA): TGTGCCATCAGTGGGCCCTCGAGCGGGGGGCTCTACAATGAGCAGTTCTTC. It encodes CAISGPSSGGLYNEQFF.

CDR3 sequence reads: CASRGTAEAFF. The DNA of the CDR3 is TGTGCCAGCAGAGGGACAGCGGAAGCTTTCTTT. This sequence joins TRBV6-5 and TRBJ1-1; 7 nucleotides match TRBD1. The V segment lost 6 bases and the J segment 8 bases; nucleotides outside the gene matches: 3. Germline CDR1 MNHEY, CDR2 SVGAGI. This CDR3 contains 11 residues.

This clone came up once. The V gene is TRBV7-9, the J gene TRBJ1-5; 7 positions match TRBD1. V trimming: 1 base; J trimming: 7 bases; junction bases outside the gene matches: 10. Germline-derived CDR1 and CDR2 are SEHNR and FQNEAQ (reference sequence). This CDR3 region has 16 residues. The CDR3 DNA reads TGTGCCAGCAGCTTAGGACGACAGGGACCGGGGCAGCCCCAGCATTTT. This gives the protein CASSLGRQGPGQPQHF.

The chain links TRBV19 to TRBJ2-1; 9 nucleotides line up with TRBD2. The CDR3 contains 17 residues. V shed 3 bases, J shed 4 bases, and the junction held 10 bases outside the gene matches. CDR1 and CDR2 (germline): LNHDA, SQIVND (reference sequence). The CDR3: CASSIRLAGSTYNEQFF. The CDR3 DNA reads as TGTGCCAGTAGTATTCGTCTAGCGGGGTCGACGTACAATGAGCAGTTCTTC. The full variable domain, in which reference TRBV19 and TRBJ2-1 provide the parts outside the CDR3, is DGGITQSPKYLFRKEGQNVTLSCEQNLNHDAMYWYRQDPGQGLRLIYYSQIVNDFQKGDIAEGYSVSREKKESFPLTVTSAQKNPTAFYLCASSIRLAGSTYNEQFFGPGTRLTVL.

The chain uses TRBV10-3 and TRBJ2-2, with TRBD1 matching 8 bases. Germline CDR1 is ENHRY and CDR2 is SYGVKD. J gave up 5 bases and V 0 bases, and 5 bases lay outside the gene matches. This CDR3 is built from 16 residues. Here the CDR3 DNA reads TGTGCCATCAGTGAGTCGCCAGGGGGCATAACCGGGGAGCTGTTTTTT. Amino acid sequence: CAISESPGGITGELFF.

The V gene is TRBV6-5, the J gene TRBJ2-5, with 8 bases matching TRBD1. With 7 bases clipped from V and 3 bases from J, the junction kept 10 bases outside the gene matches. The germline gives CDR1 MNHEY, CDR2 SVGAGI. This CDR3 is 15 amino acids long. CDR3 amino acids: CASKKGRQGKETQYF. The CDR3 DNA is TGTGCCAGCAAGAAAGGACGACAGGGGAAAGAGACCCAGTACTTC.

This rearrangement joins TRBV28 to TRBJ1-5; a possible D gene is TRBD1 (6 bases). The germline CDR1 and CDR2 sequences are MDHEN and SYDVKM. Trimming removed 1 base at V and 7 bases at J, with 11 bases between. The CDR3 has 14 amino acids. DNA for the CDR3: TGTGCCAGCAGTTTATCAGGGGTAAGGCAGCCCCAGCATTTT. Amino acids: CASSLSGVRQPQHF.

CDR3 residues: CASSYSDRGRINEQFF. The DNA of the CDR3 is TGTGCCAGCAGTTACTCAGACAGGGGGAGGATAAATGAGCAGTTCTTC. The rearrangement joins TRBV6-5 to TRBJ2-1; 9 bases map to TRBD1. The V and J ends lost 0 bases and 7 bases, in that order; junction bases with no gene match: 7. The CDR3 is made up of 16 amino acids. Per germline, CDR1 MNHEY and CDR2 SVGAGI.

This rearrangement joins TRBV18 to TRBJ1-4; D unclear. V was pared by 2 bases and J by 8 bases, with 9 bases between. The CDR3 loop spans 13 amino acids. Germline CDR1 reads KGHSH; CDR2 reads LQKENI. For the CDR3, the DNA is TGTGCCAGCTCACCATCTCAGTGGGAAAAACTGTTTTTT. Translating gives CASSPSQWEKLFF. The full variable domain, rest sourced from reference TRBV18 and TRBJ1-4, is NAGVMQNPRHLVRRRGQEARLRCSPMKGHSHVYWYRQLPEEGLKFMVYLQKENIIDESGMPKERFSAEFPKEGPSILRIQQVVRGDSAAYFCASSPSQWEKLFFGSGTQLSVL.

The chain joins TRBV2 to TRBJ1-1, with a weak D call TRBD1 (5 bases). V was trimmed by 6 bases and J by 6 bases, leaving 14 bases between them. From germline, CDR1 is SNHLY and CDR2 FYNNEI. The CDR3 spans 13 residues. In nucleotides, the CDR3 is TGTGCCAGCAGCCTTCTTTCGGGGGCTGAAGCTTTCTTT. Protein sequence: CASSLLSGAEAFF.

This chain joins TRBV10-3 and TRBJ2-6, with TRBD1 matching 8 bases. Per germline, CDR1 ENHRY and CDR2 SYGVKD. Losses at the gene ends were 2 bases for V and 4 bases for J; bases not matched to a gene: 7. The CDR3 contains 17 residues. The CDR3 nucleotides read TGTGCCATCAGTGAGCTTACAGGGGGTGAAGGGGCCAACGTCCTGACTTTC. Amino acids: CAISELTGGEGANVLTF.

The chain is built from TRBV10-2 and TRBJ2-5; 7 nucleotides align to TRBD1. Germline loops: CDR1 WSHSY, CDR2 SAAADI. CDR3 length: 17 residues. V lost 1 base to trimming and J lost 3 bases; unmatched junction nucleotides: 11. The CDR3 DNA reads as TGCGCCAGCAGTGAGTACCCACCAGGGGGTGTAAAAGAGACCCAGTACTTC. It codes for CASSEYPPGGVKETQYF.

V gene TRBV2 combines with J gene TRBJ1-2; D is uncertain. Deletions cut 3 bases from V and 4 bases from J, with 12 bases between. CDR1 is SNHLY, CDR2 FYNNEI, per germline. The CDR3 length is 14 residues. The CDR3 protein is CASSDEGWGYGYTF. Written as DNA, the CDR3 is TGTGCCAGCAGTGACGAGGGTTGGGGCTATGGCTACACCTTC. The full variable domain, its missing parts supplied by reference TRBV2 and TRBJ1-2, is EPEVTQTPSHQVTQMGQEVILRCVPISNHLYFYWYRQILGQKVEFLVSFYNNEISEKSEIFDDQFSVERPDGSNFTLKIRSTKLEDSAMYFCASSDEGWGYGYTFGSGTRLTVV.

The rearrangement joins TRBV19 to TRBJ1-5; D is ambiguous. Trimming left V 3 bases short and J 11 bases short, with 14 bases between. Per the germline V gene, CDR1 is LNHDA and CDR2 is SQIVND (reference sequence). The CDR3 covers 13 residues. In DNA, the CDR3 is TGTGCCAGTAGTATGTCGGGTTATCGGTCCCAGCATTTT. Protein: CASSMSGYRSQHF.

The chain carries TRBV5-4 and TRBJ1-6; D is perhaps TRBD1 (6 bases). The CDR3 runs to 16 residues. CDR1 is SGHNT, CDR2 YYREEE, per germline (reference sequence). The germline V and J ends were trimmed by 3 bases and 12 bases, with 22 bases remaining between them. In DNA, the CDR3 is TGTGCCAGCAGCTCGTCGGGGGGCTCGGTTGGGTTACCCCTCCACTTT. Protein product: CASSSSGGSVGLPLHF.

The V gene is TRBV25-1, the J gene TRBJ1-4; 9 nucleotides match TRBD1. The germline V gene encodes CDR1 MGHDK and CDR2 SYGVNS. The J segment lost 8 bases and the V segment lost 4 bases, leaving 11 bases of the junction unmatched. CDR3 size: 16 residues. CDR3 residues: CASSGAGTGLYEKLFF. The CDR3, as DNA: TGTGCCAGCAGTGGGGCCGGGACAGGGTTATACGAAAAACTGTTTTTT. Combining the CDR3 with reference TRBV25-1 and TRBJ1-4 gives the whole variable domain EADIYQTPRYLVIGTGKKITLECSQTMGHDKMYWYQQDPGMELHLIHYSYGVNSTEKGDLSSESTVSRIRTEHFPLTLESARPSHTSQYLCASSGAGTGLYEKLFFGSGTQLSVL.

The chain combines TRBV19 with TRBJ2-4, with 8 bases lining up with TRBD2. Germline CDR1 reads LNHDA; CDR2 reads SQIVND (reference sequence). There are 14 residues in the CDR3. With V trimmed by 7 bases and J by 3 bases, 5 bases remained unmatched. This chain's CDR3 is CASKSGGGKNIQYF. DNA for the CDR3: TGTGCCAGTAAAAGCGGGGGAGGCAAAAACATTCAGTACTTC.